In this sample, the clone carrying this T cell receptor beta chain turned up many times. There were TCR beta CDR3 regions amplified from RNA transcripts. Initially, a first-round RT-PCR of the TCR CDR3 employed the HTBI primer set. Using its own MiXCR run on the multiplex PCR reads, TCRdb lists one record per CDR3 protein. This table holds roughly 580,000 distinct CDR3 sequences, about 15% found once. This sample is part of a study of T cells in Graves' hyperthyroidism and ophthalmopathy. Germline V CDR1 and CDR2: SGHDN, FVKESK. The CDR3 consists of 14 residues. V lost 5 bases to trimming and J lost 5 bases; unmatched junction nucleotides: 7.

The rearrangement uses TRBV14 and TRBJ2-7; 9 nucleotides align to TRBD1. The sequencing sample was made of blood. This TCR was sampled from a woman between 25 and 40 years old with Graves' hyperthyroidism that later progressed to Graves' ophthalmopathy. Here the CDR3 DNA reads TGTGCCAGCAGCGGTCTGGGACAGGGCAACGAGCAGTACTTC. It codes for CASSGLGQGNEQYF.